This T cell receptor (beta chain) came from a study of cytomegalovirus exposure and HLA in healthy donors (dated by TCRdb to 2015 to 2018). Regarding the study in general: According to an earlier analysis of 450 to 650 of the donors, about 190 million T cells yielded over 100 million unique TCR beta sequences and about 300 Gb of sequence data. An early release that covered some 640 HLA-typed donors contained around 300 gigabases of sequencing data and about 84 million unique TCR sequences. Of the 300 to 500 genotyped donors, 70% to 90% were placed in the genetic ancestry cluster associated with self-reported Caucasian donors. The aim of the study was to test whether cataloging public T cell receptors could identify signatures of past pathogen exposure. The study used immunosequencing to profile the T cell repertoires of 666 subjects and linked those repertoires to cytomegalovirus serostatus. Along with the roughly 670-subject first cohort, a separate validation cohort of more than 90 different subjects was used. The study combined high-throughput TCR immunosequencing, statistical association of individual TCRs with disease status, and machine learning to predict cytomegalovirus infection status. To study patterns of TCR occurrence, a later analysis re-analyzed previously published TCR beta repertoires from 650 to 750 donors and added high-resolution HLA genotyping. The later analysis used no new phenotypic data to find candidate immune exposures, relying instead on TCR beta sequences and their occurrence across donors. To decide whether each TCR beta V gene segment behaved as functional or pseudogenic, an earlier analysis of fewer than 750 of the donors relied on high-throughput TCR beta sequencing. Donor age, sex, ethnicity and CMV serostatus were collected together with the repertoire data. In a later genetic analysis, genome-wide SNP genotypes for 398 of the 666 donors were used, and that subset was treated as a discovery cohort. All discovery cohort repertoires had been generated on a single sequencing platform. Both class I and class II loci were covered by HLA typing, at four-digit resolution. Typing coverage varied by locus: about 620-630 donors for A, B, C, DRB1 and DQB1; approximately 520 for DQA1; approximately 570 for DPA1; approximately 470 for DPB1. Several DR-DQ haplotypes were handled as single units for association and clustering because linkage in the cohort was strong. Among a few hundred genotyped donors of the cohort, an average of approximately 230,000 unique TCR beta nucleotide sequences were sequenced per donor, roughly 20% of them non-productive.

Results the study describes overall, beyond this receptor: A later genetic analysis reported fewer N-insertions in productive TCRs among donors in an Asian-associated ancestry cluster than the roughly 620-donor mean. Some IMGT-functional V segments, including TRBV6-2 and TRBV6-3, could not be distinguished by the 87-base-pair reads and were therefore excluded. Around 16 rarely observed V segments, including chromosome 9 orphons, were excluded from the earlier analysis of a few hundred of the donors because counts were too low. Several of the top co-occurrence clusters appeared to be linked to parvovirus B19, influenza, CMV and Epstein-Barr virus, according to a later analysis. A later analysis found that most CMV-associated TCR beta chains appeared HLA-restricted, with HLA associations seemingly driven largely by CMV exposure. An earlier analysis of 450 to 750 of the donors showed that most TCR beta V segments appeared in productive rearrangements either about 90% or about 30% of the time, which broadly matched IMGT annotations. In a later analysis, TCR association rates were found to vary across HLA loci, with the most associated TCRs seen for DRB1 alleles and the fewest for HLA-C alleles. A group of highly shared sequence variants was considered likely to be a technical artifact of the sequencing pipeline. In both the original and validation cohorts, the classifier was reported to diagnose cytomegalovirus status with high specificity and sensitivity. A later genetic analysis associated a missense DCLRE1C variant with V-gene and J-gene trimming of TCR beta chains, and an independent cohort replicated the association. A few of the identified cytomegalovirus-associated TCR beta chains were confirmed in vitro to be specific for cytomegalovirus antigens. Because some donors lacked HLA typing at each locus, the association tests relied only on the typed subset. Sequencing depth was assumed to be roughly uniform across donors in the presence/absence analyses, though that assumption may not hold. The study gave a list of some 150 TCR beta chains associated with cytomegalovirus. A later analysis found that HLA-associated TCR beta chains were more clonally expanded and had lower generation probabilities than equally common non-associated chains. The authors suggested that the approach could potentially be generalized to other disease states and immunological phenotypes. This cohort had only TCR beta chains sequenced, and the lack of alpha or paired-chain data limited which features could be detected. In a later analysis, around 15,000 TCR beta sequences were associated with specific HLA alleles at a false discovery rate of 0.05. Linkage disequilibrium might explain the correlated functional status among segregating V segments, but an unknown experimental factor could not be excluded. CMV serostatus was the only immune exposure information available for the cohort. A further reported finding was that TCR beta sequences accurately predicted the HLA-A and HLA-B alleles for most subjects in the first cohort. While some public TCRs were present in many individuals, most TCR sequences turned up only very rarely across donors. When HLA alleles, especially DR and DQ, strongly co-occurred, TCR associations were difficult to assign to individual alleles.

Libraries were built with the immunoSEQ multiplex PCR assay. A mixture of 60 forward primers for TCR Vbeta segments and 13 reverse primers for TCR Jbeta segments was used in the multiplex PCR. The CDR3 region of rearranged TCR beta genes was amplified from genomic DNA with a multiplex PCR assay. The amplified TCR beta libraries were sequenced on the Illumina HiSeq System as 87-base-pair reads. As for the authors' bioinformatics: A later analysis counted around 72 million unique TCR beta chains across the approximately 700 repertoires, and 9 million to 14 million of these chains were shared by at least two donors. To remove PCR and sequencing errors, raw reads were error-corrected and collapsed into unique sequences using a nearest-neighbor algorithm that merged closely related sequences. Alignment of CDR3 sequences to IMGT reference sequences was used to assign V, D and J gene segments. Each retained sequence needed at least a six-nucleotide match to both a V gene segment and a J gene segment. Rearrangements were called productive when the CDR3 lacked stop codons and stayed in frame with V and J; all others were non-productive. CDR3 was defined by IMGT convention, running from the second conserved V-encoded cysteine to the conserved J-encoded phenylalanine. Sequences without an unambiguous match to a single V gene segment were excluded from the earlier analysis of about 630 of the donors. An earlier analysis of fewer than 750 of the donors classified V segments as functional when productive rearrangements were above 56.7% and as segregating when the standard deviation between donors was above 5%. To diagnose cytomegalovirus status from the catalog of TCR beta chain sequences, a statistical classification framework was built. A later analysis assigned V and J genes by comparing TCR nucleotide sequences with IMGT/GENE-DB human TR gene sequences. In a later analysis, CDR3 sequences and most-parsimonious VDJ recombination scenarios were assigned using the TCRdist pipeline. In a later analysis, each TCR beta chain was defined by its CDR3 amino acid sequence together with its V-gene family, and reads without a unique V-gene family were excluded. A later analysis removed 550 to 650 highly shared, low-generation-probability nucleotide sequences to deal with suspected cross-contamination and a sequencing artifact. In a later analysis, a clonal expansion index for each public chain was calculated from normalized within-repertoire ranks of inferred template counts. In a later analysis, generation probabilities were computed with a VDJ recombination model fitted to out-of-frame rearrangements, and the resulting probabilities were checked against IGoR. In a later analysis, TCR-TCR, TCR-HLA and TCR-CMV co-occurrence was scored with hypergeometric tests, and a repertoire-size bias correction was applied to TCR pairs. False discovery rates were estimated in a later analysis by permuting HLA or CMV assignments 20 times. In a later analysis, co-occurring TCRs were grouped with DBSCAN, and TCRdist sequence similarity was added when clustering was performed within HLA-allele-positive subsets. Co-occurrence clustering excluded repertoires with fewer than 30,000 or more than 120,000 public chains, plus five with anomalous nucleotide sharing. The table comes from immuneACCESS by way of TCRdb, which keeps in-frame sequences with V and J called. Part of the clones is missing from these tables; in studies checked, under half for an unresolved V gene and the rest for unknown reasons. Clone size and the V and J calls come from that table; the DNA yielded D and trimming. Across this sample there are roughly 150,000 clones, with around four fifths seen only once. The top ten constitute about 4.5% of the sample.

A remark on this clone: This receptor's antigen is unknown. No qualities accompany the bases; no much larger clone lies one base away.

The CDR3 holds 15 amino acids from the cysteine to the phenylalanine. Of the read, only the CDR3 DNA is kept; its 45 bases are in frame from base 1. Clipping removes 4 bases from V and 7 bases from J, with 4 as the unmatched junction base count. CDR1 and CDR2, looked up from the germline V gene (reference sequence), are SEHNR and FQNEAQ. The cohort consisted of fewer than 700 healthy bone marrow donors. At the time of sampling, all cohort members were nominally healthy, though unrecorded immune exposures were likely present. CMV serostatus was positive for 289 and negative for about 50% of the roughly 670 cohort members, and was not recorded for this donor. A peripheral blood sample was collected from each donor, and TCR beta sequencing was performed on peripheral blood mononuclear cells. The Qiagen DNeasy Blood Extraction Kit was used to extract genomic DNA from the blood cell samples.

The source material was PBMCs. The sequence links TRBV7-9 to TRBJ2-2, with 12 central nucleotides matching TRBD1. The origin of this receptor is a young man in good health. CDR3 protein: CASSSGTGGIGELFF. The nucleotides read TGTGCCAGCAGCTCCGGGACAGGGGGCATCGGGGAGCTGTTTTTT.